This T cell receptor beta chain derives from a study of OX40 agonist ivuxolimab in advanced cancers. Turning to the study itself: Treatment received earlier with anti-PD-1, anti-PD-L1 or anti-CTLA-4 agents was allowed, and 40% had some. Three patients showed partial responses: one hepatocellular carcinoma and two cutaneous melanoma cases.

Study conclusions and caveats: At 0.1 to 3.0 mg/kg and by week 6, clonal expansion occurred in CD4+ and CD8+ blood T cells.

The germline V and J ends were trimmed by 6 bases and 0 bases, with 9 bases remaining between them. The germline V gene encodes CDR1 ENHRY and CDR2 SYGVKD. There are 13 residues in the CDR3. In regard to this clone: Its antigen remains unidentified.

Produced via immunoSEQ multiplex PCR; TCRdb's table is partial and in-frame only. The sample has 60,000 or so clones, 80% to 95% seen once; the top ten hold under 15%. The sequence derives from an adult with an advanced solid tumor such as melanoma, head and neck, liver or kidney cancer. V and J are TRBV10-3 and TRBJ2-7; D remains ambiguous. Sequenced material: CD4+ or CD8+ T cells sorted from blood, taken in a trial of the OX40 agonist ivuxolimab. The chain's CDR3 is CAIRVDNSYEQYF. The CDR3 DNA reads TGTGCCATCAGGGTCGACAACTCCTACGAGCAGTACTTC.